This TCR beta chain emerged from a study of identical twins. TCRdb itself ran the 5' RACE reads through MiXCR, one entry per CDR3 protein. The sample has 200,000 to 300,000 distinct CDR3 sequences, 10% to 13% seen once. This clonotype was found many times. The CDR3 totals 17 residues. Trimming took 1 base from V and 6 from J; bases not matched to a gene: 10. The germline CDR1 and CDR2 sequences are SGHTA and FQGNSA. The sample consisted of memory T cells sorted from blood. This sequence was found in a man aged 50 or older in good health. The chain recombines TRBV7-2 with TRBJ2-1; 9 nucleotides align to TRBD1. The CDR3 region is CASSLGIAGQGGNEQFF. The CDR3 DNA sequence: TGTGCCAGCAGCTTAGGGATTGCGGGACAGGGTGGCAATGAGCAGTTCTTC.